This entry describes one T cell receptor beta chain. What it binds is not known. V dropped 9 bases and J dropped 8; count of bases not matched to a gene: 12. Germline CDR1 reads SEHNR; CDR2 reads FQNEAQ (reference sequence). The CDR3 is 14 residues long. Assay used: immunoSEQ multiplex PCR; TCRdb lists only in-frame clones, some missing. The data hold 77,000 or so clones, with less than 95% observed a single time. These data are taken from a study of OX40 agonist ivuxolimab in advanced cancers. Turning to the study itself: Those enrolled were roughly 80% male, with a mean age of roughly 62 years and ages from about 20 to 90. Past anti-PD-1, anti-PD-L1 or anti-CTLA-4 therapy was accepted, and 40% to 45% had received some.

General study results and limits: Certain nonresponders additionally had low normalized T-cell clonal expansion. Those patients achieving a partial response at 0.1-3.0 mg/kg showed among the lowest clonal expansion.

The sequence was collected from an adult with an advanced solid tumor such as melanoma, head and neck, liver or kidney cancer. Sequencing was performed on CD4+ or CD8+ T cells sorted from blood, taken in a trial of the OX40 agonist ivuxolimab. This chain connects TRBV7-9 to TRBJ2-2, with 7 bases that match TRBD1. CDR3 bases: TGTGCCAGTTTCGCCGAGGGGGCTCAAGGGGAGCTGTTTTTT. Protein: CASFAEGAQGELFF.